This is a list of T cell receptor beta chains from one sample in a study of regulatory and conventional T cells in RAG deficiency. Libraries were prepared by immunoSEQ multiplex PCR; TCRdb keeps only in-frame clonotypes and omits some of them. The sample records fewer than 35,000 clones, 85% to 90% being singletons. These data were also reused for a study on regulatory T cells.

Material for sequencing was CD8+ T cells sorted from blood. These receptors all stem from a human donor in good health. Each CDR3 is given with its conserved first and last residue. A D gene is named only where the DNA matches it firmly. Expanded clones get a size class; other rows say once, few or many, or leave the size out.

>-|TRBJ2-7|TRBV7-2|-
CASSLEASIGAADEQYF
TGTGCCAGCAGCTTAGAGGCCAGTATAGGAGCAGCTGACGAGCAGTACTTC
>-|TRBJ2-2|TRBV30|-
CAWSPTGELFF
TGTGCCTGGAGTCCAACCGGGGAGCTGTTTTTT
>-|TRBJ2-1|TRBV27|-
CASSLAGLNGEQFF
TGTGCCAGCAGTTTGGCAGGGTTGAATGGTGAGCAGTTCTTC
>-|TRBJ2-2|TRBV6-1|-
CASSEVNTGELFF
TGTGCCAGCAGTGAAGTGAACACCGGGGAGCTGTTTTTT
>-|TRBJ1-1|TRBV19|-
CASSTSQGTLEAFF
TGTGCCAGTAGTACTTCGCAGGGCACCCTTGAAGCTTTCTTT
>-|TRBJ2-7|TRBV9|-
CASSVGPSLYEQYF
TGTGCCAGCAGCGTAGGTCCCTCCCTTTACGAGCAGTACTTC
>TRBD1|TRBJ2-2|TRBV6-5|-
CASSYGTGRTGELFF
TGTGCCAGCAGTTACGGGACAGGCCGCACCGGGGAGCTGTTTTTT
>-|TRBJ2-2|TRBV10-1|-
CASSEGQNTGELFF
TGCGCCAGCAGTGAGGGACAGAACACCGGGGAGCTGTTTTTT
>-|TRBJ2-2|TRBV7-8|-
CASSNVGTSSTGELFF
TGTGCCAGCAGCAACGTGGGGACTTCGAGCACCGGGGAGCTGTTTTTT
>-|TRBJ1-6|TRBV9|once
CASAAGTENSPLHF
TGTGCCAGCGCTGCCGGGACGGAGAATTCACCCCTCCACTTT
>-|TRBJ1-3|TRBV27|-
CASSSSGSSGNTIYF
TGTGCCAGCAGTTCCTCCGGTAGCTCTGGAAACACCATATATTTT
>-|TRBJ1-1|TRBV6-5|-
CASTLTPVEAFF
TGTGCCAGCACCCTCACCCCAGTTGAAGCTTTCTTT
>TRBD1|TRBJ2-7|TRBV5-1|-
CASSPGQGELGQYF
TGCGCCAGCAGCCCGGGACAGGGGGAATTAGGGCAGTACTTC
>-|TRBJ2-7|TRBV5-1|-
CASSLNSYEQYF
TGCGCCAGCAGCTTGAACTCCTACGAGCAGTACTTC
>-|TRBJ1-2|TRBV5-4|-
CASSLSGLDGYTF
TGTGCCAGCAGCTTGTCAGGGTTGGATGGCTACACCTTC
>TRBD1|TRBJ2-7|TRBV29-1|-
CSVQTGGSYEQYF
TGCAGCGTACAGACAGGGGGCTCCTACGAGCAGTACTTC
>TRBD2|TRBJ2-7|TRBV6-5|-
CASSYMAGASYEQYF
TGTGCCAGCAGTTACATGGCGGGAGCCTCCTACGAGCAGTACTTC
>TRBD2|TRBJ2-2|TRBV9|-
CASSVDGGATGELFF
TGTGCCAGCAGCGTAGACGGGGGGGCCACCGGGGAGCTGTTTTTT
>TRBD1|TRBJ1-1|TRBV5-1|-
CASSLVNRQGAPEAFF
TGCGCCAGCAGCTTGGTGAACCGACAGGGGGCCCCTGAAGCTTTCTTT
>-|TRBJ2-2|TRBV30|-
CAWSPGSTGELFF
TGTGCCTGGAGCCCAGGGTCCACCGGGGAGCTGTTTTTT
>-|TRBJ2-7|TRBV19|few
CASSIGRELDEQYF
TGTGCCAGTAGTATCGGGCGGGAACTCGACGAGCAGTACTTC
>-|TRBJ1-1|TRBV27|-
CASNSGNEAFF
TGTGCCAGCAACTCCGGGAATGAAGCTTTCTTT
>-|TRBJ1-2|TRBV11-2|-
CASSLEPDYGYTF
TGTGCCAGCAGCTTGGAGCCAGACTATGGCTACACCTTC
>-|TRBJ2-7|TRBV6-5|-
CASSEVVAYEQYF
TGTGCCAGCAGTGAAGTAGTAGCTTACGAGCAGTACTTC
>-|TRBJ2-5|TRBV9|once
CASSVGRVGETQYF
TGTGCCAGCAGCGTAGGCAGGGTTGGGGAGACCCAGTACTTC
>TRBD1|TRBJ1-6|TRBV19|-
CASSIGDRTPLHF
TGTGCCAGTAGTATAGGGGACAGGACGCCCCTCCACTTT
>-|TRBJ2-3|TRBV27|-
CASSDTQRSTDTQYF
TGTGCCAGCAGTGATACCCAACGAAGCACAGATACGCAGTATTTT
>-|TRBJ1-1|TRBV15|-
CATTLGGENTEAFF
TGTGCCACCACCCTAGGAGGGGAGAACACTGAAGCTTTCTTT
>-|TRBJ2-5|TRBV11-2|-
CASSLVPRGGETQYF
TGTGCCAGCAGCTTAGTCCCTAGGGGCGGGGAGACCCAGTACTTC
>-|TRBJ1-3|TRBV2|-
CASSERGGHTIYF
TGTGCCAGCAGTGAAAGAGGGGGTCACACCATATATTTT
>-|TRBJ2-7|TRBV27|-
CASSARGGVTYEQYF
TGTGCCAGCAGTGCCCGGGGCGGGGTTACCTACGAGCAGTACTTC
>TRBD2|TRBJ2-7|TRBV7-6|once
CASSPGLAGPRPYEQYF
TGTGCCAGCAGCCCGGGACTAGCGGGACCCCGGCCCTACGAGCAGTACTTC
>-|TRBJ2-1|TRBV6-5|once
CASSYTESNEQFF
TGTGCCAGCAGTTATACAGAGAGTAATGAGCAGTTCTTC
>-|TRBJ2-1|TRBV4-1|medium-sized
CASSQGNEQFF
TGCGCCAGCAGCCAAGGAAATGAGCAGTTCTTC
>-|TRBJ2-7|TRBV4-1|-
CASSQDRGTGSYEQYF
TGCGCCAGCAGCCAAGATCGGGGAACAGGAAGCTACGAGCAGTACTTC
>-|TRBJ1-1|TRBV28|-
CASGGLAAEAFF
TGTGCCAGCGGGGGATTGGCAGCTGAAGCTTTCTTT
>-|TRBJ1-1|TRBV7-3|-
CASSLNPGTRNTEAFF
TGTGCCAGCAGCTTAAATCCAGGGACGCGGAACACTGAAGCTTTCTTT
>-|TRBJ1-5|TRBV6-6|-
CASSPGKNQPQHF
TGTGCCAGCAGTCCCGGAAAGAATCAGCCCCAGCATTTT
>-|TRBJ1-6|TRBV9|-
CASSVAYRNSPLHF
TGTGCCAGCAGCGTAGCTTATCGTAATTCACCCCTCCACTTT
>-|TRBJ2-7|TRBV11-3|-
CASSDRSDYEQYF
TGTGCCAGCAGCGACCGGTCGGACTACGAGCAGTACTTC
>-|TRBJ2-2|TRBV5-6|once
CASSLNRAAGELFF
TGTGCCAGCAGCTTGAACAGGGCGGCCGGGGAGCTGTTTTTT
>TRBD1|TRBJ1-5|TRBV6-5|-
CASSPTEGARQPQHF
TGTGCCAGCAGTCCAACCGAGGGGGCGCGTCAGCCCCAGCATTTT
>TRBD1|TRBJ1-2|TRBV7-2|few
CASSPTGTGGSAYGYTF
TGTGCCAGCAGCCCAACCGGGACAGGGGGCTCGGCCTATGGCTACACCTTC
>TRBD2|TRBJ2-1|TRBV4-1|-
CASSHPNGGNEQFF
TGCGCCAGCAGCCATCCTAACGGGGGGAATGAGCAGTTCTTC
>-|TRBJ1-2|TRBV5-5|once
CASTGWINYGYTF
TGTGCCAGCACAGGGTGGATTAACTATGGCTACACCTTC